Below, one TCR beta chain is given with its context. Its antigen target is currently unknown. Per-nucleotide qualities are absent, and no much larger clonotype sits a single base away. This entry is derived from a study of blood T cells in healthy people across ages (dated by TCRdb to about 2015). Context from the whole study: In model experiments, template switching captured about one uniquely barcoded TCR beta cDNA molecule for every two T cells. Age-related changes in TCR beta repertoire diversity were measured in the study by deep sequencing normalized with unique cDNA molecular identifiers. Four age groups were formed from the donors: young (average 16 years), middle-aged (approximately 40), aged (about 68) and long-lived (approximately 80). To avoid experimental bias, donors of different ages were distributed randomly across sequencing lanes. Two additional independent replicas of 1 million unique cDNA reads from the same blood draw were analyzed for two donors (one aged 18 to 29 and one aged 80 or older).

General findings and caveats noted by the study authors: The long-lived group showed more naive CD4+ T cells, fewer expanded clones and increased TCR diversity than the aged group, suggesting age selection. Estimates of total diversity based on one million sequenced T cells were regarded as lower bounds and as underestimates. Observed TCR beta diversity correlated strongly with the percentage of naive T cells measured by flow cytometry. As age increased, observed TCR beta diversity per million T cells dropped in a roughly linear way, and a significant reduction was already evident by age 40. The CMV infection status of donors was not known, potentially confounding age-related changes in expanded clonotypes. Bulk unsorted PBMC profiling prevented conclusive comparison of naive and antigen-experienced compartments.

Trimming removed 6 bases from V and 11 bases from J; the gene matches leave 15 bases unexplained. Spanning cysteine to phenylalanine, the CDR3 consists of 17 amino acids. Only the CDR3 DNA is retained, 51 bases long and in frame from the first base. The donors were a few dozen Caucasian individuals from Russia, aged roughly 6 to 100 years, who were systemically healthy. Each donor gave roughly 9.5 milliliters of peripheral blood, collected into EDTA-treated Vacutainer tubes. Ficoll-Paque density-gradient centrifugation was used to isolate PBMCs, with at least 7 million per sample. Total RNA was extracted from PBMCs with Trizol reagent, with at least 5.5 micrograms obtained per sample. Naive CD45RAhigh/CD27high T cell percentages were measured by flow cytometry on a PBMC aliquot from every donor. Receptors were amplified or captured by 5' RACE. Instrument on record: Illumina HiSeq 2500. A second PCR of about 7 to 12 cycles was run with a J-beta primer mix and a sample-barcoded 5' primer. A template-switch 5' adaptor carrying 12 random nucleotides introduced a unique molecular identifier onto each TCR beta cDNA molecule. Each sample yielded at least 3 million CDR3-containing paired-end reads. First-strand cDNA synthesis was performed from all RNA using the Mint cDNA synthesis kit, with priming by a TRBC-specific oligonucleotide. Following uracil-DNA glycosylase treatment, a first 18-cycle PCR with universal primers M1SS and BC2_uni_R was performed on all cDNA. The original methods were these. For normalization, 1 million high-quality reads were randomly selected from each sample, with every read carrying a distinct molecular identifier. Reads sharing molecular identifiers were discarded rather than binned into consensus sequences. MiTCR, run with a Q25 quality threshold and the strictest error-elimination algorithm, handled CDR3 identification, clonotype clustering and error correction. A nonparametric unseen species model with Euler transformation was used to estimate lower-bound total TCR beta diversity. Clones were called with MiXCR by TCRdb after fastp trimmed the public reads at Q25, and only in-frame beta chains were retained. Under each unique CDR3 protein, matching rows form one entry showing the most common genes and DNA. TCRdb's processing, not the authors', yielded these V and J calls. This sample is represented by 980,000 or so distinct CDR3 sequences; roughly 52% of them were singletons. 10% to 15% of the sample belongs to the ten largest clones.

This chain is built from TRBV12-3 or TRBV12-4 and TRBJ2-5, with 16 bases aligning to TRBD2. The TCR was taken from a man between 25 and 39 years old in good health. Sequenced input: blood. The CDR3 protein is CASRPGLAGGPFNEQYF. The DNA sequence is given as TGTGCCAGCAGGCCGGGACTAGCGGGGGGGCCGTTCAATGAGCAGTACTTC.